The 13 T cell receptor beta chains in this list originate from one sample, sequenced in a study of T-cell reconstitution after alpha-beta-depleted transplantation in children (TCRdb year 2016). Sample treatment or condition, as interpreted from the label and publication: allogeneic hematopoietic cell transplantation with graft depleted of TCRalphabeta T cells and CD19 B cells. The library was generated by PCR. TCRdb names Illumina HiSeq 2500 as the instrument used. To normalize quantification of the TCRbeta repertoire, the TCR libraries were built with molecular barcoding that relied on unique molecular identifiers. In-frame beta chains were kept once TCRdb had trimmed the public reads at Q25 with fastp and called clones with MiXCR. Rows are unified per CDR3 protein, each entry keeping the most common DNA and genes. Across this sample there are about 300,000 distinct CDR3 sequences, with over 9.5% seen only once. The ten largest clones take up about 8% of the sample.

The specimen comprised PBMCs, sampled before TCRalphabeta/CD19-depleted stem cell transplant. All receptors derive from a boy under two years old with acute myeloid leukemia, due to receive a stem cell transplant.

Worth noting for this clonotype: Since a much larger clone is just one base distant, this may be a read error. V gene TRBV20-1 combines with J gene TRBJ2-3, with D possibly being TRBD1 or TRBD2 (5 bases each). The V gene's germline CDR1 is DFQATT and CDR2 SNEGSKA (reference sequence). V lost 5 bases to trimming and J lost 3 bases, with 15 bases between them. The CDR3 extends over 14 amino acids. The CDR3 spells CSARRGFVTDTQYF. The CDR3, as DNA: TGCAGTGCTCGCCGGGGCTTTGTAACAGATACGCAGTATTTT.

This clonotype has a count of ten or more. V gene TRBV7-3 combines with J gene TRBJ2-3; 7 positions match TRBD2. The CDR3 is 19 amino acids. The V and J ends lost 4 bases and 5 bases, in that order; junction bases with no gene match: 21. Germline V gene sequence: CDR1 SGHTA, CDR2 FQGTGA. CDR3 DNA sequence: TGTGCCAGCAGCTCCTTAATGGGTCCAGGCGCGGGAGAAGGAGATACGCAGTATTTT. Protein: CASSSLMGPGAGEGDTQYF.

The table lists this clonotype with many counts. CDR3 nucleotide sequence: TGTGCCAGCATCTCGGGGACCTACGAGCAGTACTTC. Amino acids: CASISGTYEQYF. The chain carries TRBV27 and TRBJ2-7, with D possibly TRBD2 on 5 matching bases. The CDR3 is 12 residues long. Germline V gene data show CDR1 as MNHEY and CDR2 as SMNVEV (reference sequence). V dropped 7 bases and J dropped 2 bases, with 9 bases sitting between them.

This clonotype was counted only a few times. This chain uses TRBV7-8 with TRBJ2-6; D gene unclear. Trimming removed 3 bases from V and 0 bases from J, with 9 bases in between. Germline values: CDR1 SGHVS, CDR2 FQNEAQ. There are 16 residues in the CDR3. The CDR3 DNA follows: TGTGCCAGCAGCTTCTCCATTCGCTCTGGGGCCAACGTCCTGACTTTC. Amino acid sequence: CASSFSIRSGANVLTF.

The table lists this clonotype with a few counts. The J gene is TRBJ1-2, the V gene TRBV6-2 or TRBV6-3; D not certain. In germline, CDR1 is MNHEY, CDR2 SVGEGT. Trimming took 7 bases from V and 4 from J, leaving 34 bases between them. The CDR3 contains 20 residues. The CDR3 here is CASTVSYDGGQALLFYGYTF. The DNA for the CDR3 is TGTGCCAGCACGGTGTCGTACGATGGAGGGCAGGCTCTTCTATTCTATGGCTACACCTTC.

This clonotype was recorded many times. This chain connects TRBV20-1 to TRBJ1-5; the D gene is possibly TRBD1 (6 bases). V lost 3 bases to trimming and J lost 7 bases, with 13 bases between them. The CDR3 consists of 13 residues. Germline CDR1 and CDR2: DFQATT and SNEGSKA (reference sequence). The CDR3 DNA is TGCAGTGCTAGGAATCAGGGGAGCCAGCCCCAGCATTTT. As protein: CSARNQGSQPQHF.

This clonotype was detected ten times or more. The V gene is TRBV24-1, the J gene TRBJ1-5; no clear D. This CDR3 is built from 12 residues. V gave up 3 bases and J gave up 4 bases, with 3 bases separating them. Germline-derived CDR1 and CDR2 are KGHDR and SFDVKD. The CDR3 bases are TGTGCCACCAGTGATCCGAATCAGCCCCAGCATTTT. Its translation: CATSDPNQPQHF.

This clonotype has ten or more counts. The chain is built from TRBV12-3 or TRBV12-4 and TRBJ2-7; TRBD2 matches 11 bases. V was pared by 3 bases and J by 2 bases, with 0 bases of the junction left unmatched. The CDR3 extends over 14 amino acids. The CDR3 coding sequence is TGTGCCAGCAGTTTGGGACTAGCGGCCTACGAGCAGTACTTC. Its translation: CASSLGLAAYEQYF.

This clonotype was detected a few times. The chain employs TRBV10-2 and TRBJ2-7; D is perhaps TRBD2 (5 bases). The CDR3 has 12 amino acids. The germline V and J ends were trimmed by 8 bases and 4 bases, with 12 bases remaining between them. Germline V CDR1 and CDR2: WSHSY, SAAADI. The CDR3 nucleotides read TGCGCCAGCTCTGCTAGCCTATACGAGCAGTACTTC. Translated: CASSASLYEQYF.

This clonotype was seen repeatedly, ten times or more. The chain combines TRBV11-2 with TRBJ1-6; weak D call: TRBD1 (5 bases). CDR1 and CDR2 (germline): SGHAT, FQNNGV. The CDR3 extends over 15 amino acids. The germline V and J ends were trimmed by 0 bases and 8 bases, with 11 bases remaining between them. The chain's CDR3 is CASSLETGPYSPLHF. CDR3 DNA: TGTGCCAGCAGCTTAGAAACGGGACCCTATTCACCCCTCCACTTT. Supplemented by reference TRBV11-2 and TRBJ1-6, the full variable domain reads EAGVAQSPRYKIIEKRQSVAFWCNPISGHATLYWYQQILGQGPKLLIQFQNNGVVDDSQLPKDRFSAERLKGVDSTLKIQPAKLEDSAVYLCASSLETGPYSPLHFGNGTRLTVT.

The chain is built from TRBV9 and TRBJ1-5; D call uncertain. Looked up from germline, CDR1 is SGDLS and CDR2 is YYNGEE. The CDR3 sequence is 14 residues long. The V end lost 2 bases, the J end lost 1 base, and 7 bases lay between the germline ends. CDR3 region: CASSVGQSNQPQHF. The CDR3 DNA reads TGTGCCAGCAGCGTGGGCCAGAGCAATCAGCCCCAGCATTTT. Complete variable domain (other parts from reference TRBV9 and TRBJ1-5): DSGVTQTPKHLITATGQRVTLRCSPRSGDLSVYWYQQSLDQGLQFLIQYYNGEERAKGNILERFSAQQFPDLHSELNLSSLELGDSALYFCASSVGQSNQPQHFGDGTRLSIL.

CDR3: CASSYDRFGGYTF. The CDR3 bases are TGTGCCAGCAGTTACGACAGGTTCGGGGGCTACACCTTC. J is TRBJ1-2 and V is TRBV6-2 or TRBV6-3; possible D gene TRBD1, 6 bases. Per germline, CDR1 MNHEY and CDR2 SVGEGT. This CDR3 contains 13 residues. V was shortened by 2 bases and J by 8 bases, with 12 bases between the two germline ends.

There are many counts of this clonotype. The chain employs TRBV29-1 and TRBJ2-5; the match to TRBD1 covers 7 bases. The CDR3 covers 14 residues. V was pared by 6 bases and J by 5 bases, with 12 bases of the junction left unmatched. CDR1 and CDR2 from the germline V gene are SQVTM and ANQGSEA. DNA of the CDR3: TGCAGCGTAGAAAAAACAGGGGCTGGTGAGACCCAGTACTTC. Translating gives CSVEKTGAGETQYF.